This TCR beta chain originates from a study of blood T cell repertoires in COVID-19. Membership in each cohort depended on participant-reported clinical history. Two consecutive negative NP/OP PCR tests, clearance, or resolved symptoms defined Cohort 3 recovery. The CDR3 runs to 15 residues. Germline V CDR1 and CDR2: SNHLY, FYNNEI. V shed 8 bases and J shed 0 bases, with 15 bases lying between them. The assay was immunoSEQ multiplex PCR, and TCRdb's table has in-frame clones only and misses some. The sample yields over 250,000 clones, approximately 85% seen once. This chain joins TRBV2 and TRBJ2-3, with D perhaps TRBD2 (6 bases). Sequenced input: PBMCs or T cells enriched from blood (not recorded which). This TCR came from a woman aged 25 to 45 who had recovered from COVID-19. CDR3 in amino acids: CASHGAGPSTDTQYF. The CDR3 DNA sequence: TGTGCCAGCCACGGGGCGGGACCCAGCACAGATACGCAGTATTTT.